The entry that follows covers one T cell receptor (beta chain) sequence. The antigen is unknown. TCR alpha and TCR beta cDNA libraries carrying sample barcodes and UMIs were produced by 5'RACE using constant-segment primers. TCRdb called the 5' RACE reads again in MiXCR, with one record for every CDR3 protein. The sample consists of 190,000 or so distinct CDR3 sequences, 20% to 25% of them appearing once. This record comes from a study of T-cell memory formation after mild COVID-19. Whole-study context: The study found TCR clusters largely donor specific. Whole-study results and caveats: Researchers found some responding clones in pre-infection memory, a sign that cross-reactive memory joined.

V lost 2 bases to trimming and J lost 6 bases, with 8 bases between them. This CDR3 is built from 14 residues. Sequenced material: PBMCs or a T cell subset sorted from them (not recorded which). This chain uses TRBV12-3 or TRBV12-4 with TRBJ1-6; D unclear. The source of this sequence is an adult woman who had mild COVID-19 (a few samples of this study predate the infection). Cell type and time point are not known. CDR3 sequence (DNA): TGTGCCAGCAGTTTACCTGGGGTTAATTCACCCCTCCACTTT. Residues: CASSLPGVNSPLHF.